Below, 8 T cell receptor beta chains from the same sample are listed, as sequenced in a study of siplizumab effects on memory and regulatory T cells. Assay: immunoSEQ multiplex PCR; the TCRdb copy retains only in-frame clones and omits some. The table has roughly 68,000 clones, roughly 80% seen once. The sequencing input was memory CD4+ T cells sorted from blood. The source of these receptors is a human donor in good health.

The chain is built from TRBV11-2 and TRBJ2-5, with D unclear. CDR3 length: 12 residues. Germline V lookup: CDR1 SGHAT, CDR2 FQNNGV. Trimming stripped 5 bases from V and 5 bases from J, with 9 bases between. The DNA of the CDR3 is TGTGCCAGCAGCCCCACCGGGGAGACCCAGTACTTC. It translates to CASSPTGETQYF.

V is TRBV28 and J is TRBJ1-2; D not resolved. The ends were cut back, 4 bases at V and 0 bases at J, with 0 bases in the middle. The CDR3 contains 11 residues. Germline-derived CDR1 and CDR2 are MDHEN and SYDVKM. In DNA, the CDR3 is TGTGCCAGCAGTTCTAACTATGGCTACACCTTC. Amino acids: CASSSNYGYTF.

V gene TRBV5-6 combines with J gene TRBJ1-2; D unclear. The CDR3 totals 15 residues. V was clipped by 0 bases and J by 2 bases, with 11 bases between them. Per germline, CDR1 SGHDT and CDR2 YYEEEE. CDR3 nucleotides: TGTGCCAGCAGCTTGGCCGGGGTGGAGAACTATGGCTACACCTTC. Amino acids: CASSLAGVENYGYTF.

This sequence joins TRBV21-1 and TRBJ1-4. TRBV21-1 is classified as a pseudogene. The CDR3 length is 16 residues. The chain's CDR3 is CASSKGRPATNEKLFF. CDR3 DNA sequence: TGTGCCAGCAGCAAAGGGCGCCCGGCTACTAATGAAAAACTGTTTTTT.

This chain uses TRBV30 with TRBJ2-3; 7 bases map to TRBD2. The CDR3 runs 15 residues. V lost 0 bases and J lost 1; bases outside the gene matches: 4. CDR1 is GTSNPN and CDR2 is SVGIG in the germline V gene (reference sequence). The CDR3 DNA reads as TGTGCCTGGAGTGTCGGGGGGACCCGCACAGATACGCAGTATTTT. Protein: CAWSVGGTRTDTQYF.

The chain joins TRBV21-1 to TRBJ1-1; whether TRBD1, the table's D call, matches the DNA was not checked. TRBV21-1 is deemed a pseudogene. This CDR3 region has 13 residues. The CDR3 DNA sequence: TGTGCCAGCAGCACCCAGGGGGGTACTGAAGCTTTCTTT. Protein sequence: CASSTQGGTEAFF.

J is TRBJ2-2 and V is TRBV7-2; 9 bases map to TRBD2. The trim removed 5 bases at V and 7 bases at J, leaving 11 bases unmatched. This CDR3 region has 16 residues. Germline assignment: CDR1 SGHTA and CDR2 FQGNSA. The CDR3 coding sequence is TGTGCCAGCAGCCGTACCTCCCGGCGGGGGGGCGGGGAGCTGTTTTTT. This translates into CASSRTSRRGGGELFF.

Here the CDR3 DNA reads TGCGCCAGCAGCCAAGTGGGGGGAGATACGCAGTATTTT. Translation gives CASSQVGGDTQYF. The chain is built from TRBV4-1 and TRBJ2-3; D possibly corresponds to TRBD2 (6 bases). V lost 1 base to trimming and J lost 5 bases, with 7 bases between them. Germline V gives CDR1 MGHRA, CDR2 YSYEKL. The CDR3 consists of 13 residues.